This section outlines one TCR beta chain sequence together with its context. This CDR3 is 16 amino acids long. J lost 6 bases, V lost 3 bases, and 10 bases had no gene match. Germline CDR1 LGHNA, CDR2 YNFKEQ. The sample originates from a study of PD-L1 blockade in urothelial cancer. Synthetic TCR analog templates were spiked into all PCRs individually. Some clones are missing from TCRdb's copy, which holds only in-frame ones; the method was immunoSEQ multiplex PCR. The data contain about 38,000 clones, over 75% of them singletons. The TCR was taken from a man between 60 and 75 years old with urothelial cancer. This sample comprised PBMCs, obtained around atezolizumab (anti-PD-L1) treatment. The chain has TRBV4-2 and TRBJ2-7; TRBD2 matches at 11 bases. CDR3 DNA sequence: TGTGCCAGCAGCCAGGGCCTTAGCGGGGGGGTGTCCGAGCAGTACTTC. Amino acid sequence: CASSQGLSGGVSEQYF.